A single sample is the source of the 28 T cell receptor beta chains below, sequenced in a study of CD8+CD57+ T cells in acquired aplastic anemia listed by TCRdb under 2018. Sequenced on an Illumina HiSeq 2000. TCR beta VDJ combination and CDR3 sequence profiling used genomic DNA as the template. TCRdb took the public reads, trimmed them with fastp at Q25, ran MiXCR for clone calling and kept in-frame beta chains. Identical CDR3 protein sequences are pooled into one entry, listed with their most common genes and DNA. Counted in this sample were about 180,000 distinct CDR3 sequences; about three fifths of them appeared once. About 42% of the sample comes from the top ten. Patients chosen for sequencing had shown expansion of CD8+CD57+ cells by flow cytometry. The sequenced material came from sorted CD4+, CD8+, or CD8+CD57+ T cells (not recorded which) from PBMCs. All receptors come from a human donor with aplastic anemia.

Details on this clonotype: A read error may be the cause here, since a much bigger clone is one base away. V is TRBV4-1 and J is TRBJ2-7, with D possibly being TRBD1 or TRBD2 (6 bases each). The CDR3 contains 16 residues. The germline V gene has CDR1 MGHRA and CDR2 YSYEKL. The germline V and J ends were trimmed by 1 base and 7 bases, with 20 bases remaining between them. The CDR3 region is CASSQVPRGAYNEQYF. The CDR3, as DNA: TGCGCCAGCAGCCAAGTGCCAAGGGGGGCCTACAATGAGCAGTACTTC.

This chain links TRBV20-1 with TRBJ2-1; D might be TRBD1 (5 bases). The V gene's germline CDR1 is DFQATT and CDR2 SNEGSKA (reference sequence). The CDR3 contains 15 residues. The V end lost 0 bases, the J end lost 0 bases, and 9 bases lay between the germline ends. The DNA of the CDR3 is TGCAGTGCTAGAGATGGGGCCAGCTCCTACAATGAGCAGTTCTTC. This gives the protein CSARDGASSYNEQFF.

This chain joins TRBV19 and TRBJ1-5; 10 nucleotides match TRBD1. Trimming cost V 3 bases and J 0 bases; bases outside gene matches: 14. This CDR3 region has 20 residues. CDR1 is LNHDA and CDR2 is SQIVND in the germline V gene (reference sequence). The CDR3 nucleotides are TGTGCCAGTAGTATCCGAAAACCGGGACAGGGGAAATATAGCAATCAGCCCCAGCATTTT. Amino acids: CASSIRKPGQGKYSNQPQHF.

This chain connects TRBV2 to TRBJ1-1; D unresolved. Germline CDR1 reads SNHLY; CDR2 reads FYNNEI. The length of the CDR3 is 12 residues. Deletions cut 6 bases from V and 7 bases from J, with 12 bases between. The CDR3 coding sequence is TGTGCCAGCAGCTTCCGGAATCGTGAAGCTTTCTTT. Its translation is CASSFRNREAFF.

With respect to this clonotype: One end of the junction does not line up with germline, which may come from a read error. V and J are TRBV19 and TRBJ1-5, with a tentative D call TRBD1 (6 bases). CDR3 length: 15 amino acids. CDR1 and CDR2 (germline): LNHDA, SQIVND (reference sequence). Written as DNA, the CDR3 is TGTGCCAGTAGTAATGCTTCGGGGGCCGGTCAGCTCCAGCATTTT. This encodes CASSNASGAGQLQHF.

The table lists this clonotype with many counts. The chain uses TRBV4-1 and TRBJ2-7, with D unresolved. The CDR3 covers 14 residues. Between the trimmed V and J ends, which lost 0 bases and 3 bases, there was a span of 9 bases. Germline loops: CDR1 MGHRA, CDR2 YSYEKL. CDR3 protein: CASSQEGRNYEQYF. The CDR3 coding sequence is TGCGCCAGCAGCCAAGAAGGCCGGAACTACGAGCAGTACTTC.

The chain joins TRBV12-3 or TRBV12-4 to TRBJ1-6; D unresolved. The CDR3 consists of 15 residues. V was trimmed by 7 bases and J by 0 bases, leaving 10 bases between them. The CDR3 DNA sequence: TGTGCCAGCACCACAAGTGGCTCCTATAATTCACCCCTCCACTTT. The encoded protein is CASTTSGSYNSPLHF.

Ten or more counts support this clonotype. V usage is TRBV4-1 and J usage is TRBJ1-2, with D perhaps matching TRBD1 (6 bases). The CDR3 totals 15 residues. The germline gives CDR1 MGHRA, CDR2 YSYEKL. Trimming removed 1 base from V and 12 bases from J, with 21 bases in between. CDR3 DNA sequence: TGCGCCAGCAGCCAAGTACAGGGAGGTAGCCCCCGGGACACCTTC. This encodes CASSQVQGGSPRDTF.

With regard to this clonotype: An end of the junction does not agree with germline; a read error may underlie this. This chain joins TRBV10-2 and TRBJ2-7, with 12 positions matching TRBD2. This CDR3 spans 17 amino acids. Germline CDR1 is WSHSY and CDR2 is SAAADI. This chain's CDR3 is CASGESLAGGPKYEQYF. The CDR3 DNA reads TGCGCCAGCGGTGAGAGTCTAGCGGGAGGGCCTAAGTACGAGCAGTACTTC.

With regard to this clonotype: No conserved phenylalanine or tryptophan ends this CDR3, so it is likely a read error. V gene TRBV2 combines with J gene TRBJ1-5; D not certain. The CDR3 extends over 13 amino acids. V lost 4 bases, J lost 2 bases, and 6 bases lay in between. CDR1 is SNHLY, CDR2 FYNNEI, per germline. CDR3 in DNA: TGTGCCAGCAGTGCTAGCGGCAATCAGCCCCAGCATTAT. This gives the protein CASSASGNQPQHY.

A note on this clonotype: Germline is not matched at one junction end, which may reflect a read error. This chain uses TRBV10-3 with TRBJ2-7; 7 bases agree with TRBD1. The germline V gene has CDR1 ENHRY and CDR2 SYGVKD. CDR3 length: 14 amino acids. The CDR3: CAIRPGQVSCEQYF. The CDR3, as DNA: TGTGCCATCAGGCCTGGACAGGTCTCCTGCGAGCAGTACTTC.

This clonotype was seen many times. V is TRBV12-3 or TRBV12-4 and J is TRBJ1-1; 8 positions match TRBD1. V lost 4 bases to trimming and J lost 5 bases; unmatched junction nucleotides: 3. There are 13 residues in the CDR3. This CDR3 is CASSWTGNTEAFF. The CDR3 DNA follows: TGTGCCAGCAGTTGGACAGGGAATACTGAAGCTTTCTTT.

The chain uses TRBV29-1 and TRBJ2-1; TRBD2 matches at 7 bases. CDR3 length: 17 residues. With V trimmed by 4 bases and J by 1 base, 13 bases remained unmatched. Germline V lookup: CDR1 SQVTM, CDR2 ANQGSEA. The CDR3 spells CSVVGASWRGSYNEQFF. CDR3 coding DNA: TGCAGCGTTGTCGGCGCGTCCTGGCGGGGGTCCTACAATGAGCAGTTCTTC.

The genes are TRBV7-8 and TRBJ1-3; D unclear. Between the trimmed V and J ends, which lost 5 bases and 4 bases, there was a span of 12 bases. The CDR3 has 14 residues. The germline V gene has CDR1 SGHVS and CDR2 FQNEAQ. The CDR3: CASSPRLVGNTIYF. The DNA for the CDR3 is TGTGCCAGCAGCCCCCGGCTCGTAGGAAACACCATATATTTT.

This clonotype appeared many times. The V and J genes are TRBV6-1 and TRBJ2-7; D might be TRBD2 (5 bases). Deletions cut 1 base from V and 7 bases from J, with 8 bases between. Germline lookup yields CDR1 MNHNS and CDR2 SASEGT. The CDR3 contains 12 residues. CDR3 amino acids: CASSEGRGEQYF. The CDR3 DNA is TGTGCCAGCAGTGAAGGGAGAGGGGAGCAGTACTTC.

This clonotype was detected ten times or more. The rearrangement joins TRBV27 to TRBJ1-2; 8 bases are shared with TRBD1. The CDR3 contains 12 residues. CDR1 MNHEY and CDR2 SMNVEV come from the germline V gene (reference sequence). Unmatched junction bases numbered 7, after V lost 10 bases and J lost 6 bases. CDR3 loop: CATWTGSHGYTF. CDR3 in DNA: TGTGCCACCTGGACAGGGTCCCATGGCTACACCTTC.

This clonotype was counted a few times. The J gene is TRBJ1-2, the V gene TRBV25-1, with 9 positions matching TRBD1. Trimming at V came to 4 bases and at J to 4 bases, leaving 4 bases not matched to a gene. CDR1 MGHDK and CDR2 SYGVNS come from the germline V gene. There are 14 residues in the CDR3. CDR3 coding DNA: TGTGCCAGCAGTGCGGGACAGGGAATCTATGGCTACACCTTC. This sequence encodes CASSAGQGIYGYTF.

The V call is TRBV5-1, the J call TRBJ2-5; perhaps TRBD2 as D (6 bases). Germline CDR1 is SGHRS and CDR2 is YFSETQ. CDR3 length: 14 amino acids. Trimming took off 0 bases at V and 9 bases at J, with 15 bases between the two ends. The CDR3 reads CASSLAQRGGAQYF. The CDR3 DNA reads TGCGCCAGCAGCTTGGCCCAACGTGGAGGGGCCCAGTACTTC.

The chain carries TRBV7-3 and TRBJ1-4; perhaps TRBD1 as D (5 bases). V was trimmed by 4 bases and J by 4 bases, leaving 16 bases between them. There are 16 residues in the CDR3. CDR1 is SGHTA, CDR2 FQGTGA, per germline. CDR3 sequence: CASSSQPDSLNEKLFF. The CDR3 DNA sequence: TGTGCCAGCAGCTCTCAACCCGACAGCCTTAATGAAAAACTGTTTTTT.

This clonotype appeared many times. The chain couples TRBV10-1 to TRBJ2-2, with no clear D. Trimming cost V 0 bases and J 5 bases, with 4 bases left between them. The CDR3 is made up of 13 amino acids. Germline V gives CDR1 WNHNN, CDR2 SYGVQD (reference sequence). CDR3 region: CASSESGTGELFF. The DNA for the CDR3 is TGCGCCAGCAGTGAGTCGGGAACCGGGGAGCTGTTTTTT.

This clonotype appeared once. The genes are TRBV19 and TRBJ2-7, with D perhaps TRBD1 (6 bases). Germline values: CDR1 LNHDA, CDR2 SQIVND (reference sequence). Trimming removed 7 bases at V and 0 bases at J, with 13 bases between. The CDR3 sequence is 14 residues long. The chain's CDR3 is CASTPTGLSYEQYF. The CDR3 DNA reads TGTGCCAGTACCCCGACAGGCCTCTCCTACGAGCAGTACTTC.

CDR3 DNA sequence: TGTGCCATCACCACAGATACGCAGTATTTT. Amino acids: CAITTDTQYF. The chain employs TRBV25-1 and TRBJ2-3; D uncertain. The CDR3 loop spans 10 amino acids. CDR1 and CDR2 from the germline V gene are MGHDK and SYGVNS. The ends were cut back, 10 bases at V and 2 bases at J, with 4 bases in the middle. The entire variable domain, with the rest obtained from reference TRBV25-1 and TRBJ2-3, is as follows: EADIYQTPRYLVIGTGKKITLECSQTMGHDKMYWYQQDPGMELHLIHYSYGVNSTEKGDLSSESTVSRIRTEHFPLTLESARPSHTSQYLCAITTDTQYFGPGTRLTVL.

This clonotype was observed many times. The chain carries TRBV19 and TRBJ2-7; D remains unclear. CDR3 length: 13 amino acids. Trimming cost V 2 bases and J 5 bases, with 10 bases left between them. Germline V gene lookup returns CDR1 LNHDA and CDR2 SQIVND (reference sequence). CDR3 coding DNA: TGTGCCAGTAGTATAAGCACGGCGGACGAGCAGTACTTC. Translated: CASSISTADEQYF.

This clonotype was counted at least ten times. The J gene is TRBJ1-1, the V gene TRBV6-5; 10 nucleotides match TRBD1. Germline lookup yields CDR1 MNHEY and CDR2 SVGAGI. The J segment lost 3 bases and the V segment lost 7 bases, leaving 5 bases of the junction unmatched. CDR3 length equals 14 residues. Written as DNA, the CDR3 is TGTGCCAGCAAGACAGGGGGCAGGGACACTGAAGCTTTCTTT. This codes for CASKTGGRDTEAFF.

This chain connects TRBV4-2 to TRBJ1-5; 11 bases match TRBD1. Looked up from germline, CDR1 is LGHNA and CDR2 is YNFKEQ. The CDR3 runs 17 residues. V trimming: 1 base; J trimming: 1 base; junction bases outside the gene matches: 3. In DNA, the CDR3 is TGTGCCAGCAGCCAAGGGACAGGGGGCGCGAGCAATCAGCCCCAGCATTTT. Residues: CASSQGTGGASNQPQHF.

The genes are TRBV6-4 and TRBJ1-1; D is unclear. CDR1 is MRHNA and CDR2 is SNTAGT in the germline V gene. V was clipped by 5 bases and J by 3 bases, with 13 bases between them. The CDR3 consists of 14 residues. The CDR3 DNA is TGTGCCAGCAGTCCCAGCGAGTCGTACACTGAAGCTTTCTTT. Residues: CASSPSESYTEAFF.

The V and J genes are TRBV7-8 and TRBJ2-7, with TRBD2 as a possible D gene (5 bases). The CDR3 is 13 residues long. V lost 5 bases and J 2 bases, leaving 10 bases between the germline ends. Per the germline V gene, CDR1 is SGHVS and CDR2 is FQNEAQ. In DNA, the CDR3 is TGTGCCAGCAGCCGGACTGGGACCTACGAGCAGTACTTC. Translation gives CASSRTGTYEQYF. Full variable domain (outside the CDR3, taken from reference TRBV7-8 and TRBJ2-7): GAGVSQSPRYKVAKRGQDVALRCDPISGHVSLFWYQQALGQGPEFLTYFQNEAQLDKSGLPSDRFFAERPEGSVSTLKIQRTQQEDSAVYLCASSRTGTYEQYFGPGTRLTVT.

CDR3 region: CATSRDREGGDTQYF. CDR3 nucleotides: TGTGCCACCAGCAGAGATCGCGAAGGTGGGGATACGCAGTATTTT. V is TRBV15 and J is TRBJ2-3, with D unresolved. The CDR3 has 15 amino acids. Germline values: CDR1 LNHNV, CDR2 YYDKDF (reference sequence). The V end was cut by 0 bases, the J end by 6 bases, with 13 bases between.